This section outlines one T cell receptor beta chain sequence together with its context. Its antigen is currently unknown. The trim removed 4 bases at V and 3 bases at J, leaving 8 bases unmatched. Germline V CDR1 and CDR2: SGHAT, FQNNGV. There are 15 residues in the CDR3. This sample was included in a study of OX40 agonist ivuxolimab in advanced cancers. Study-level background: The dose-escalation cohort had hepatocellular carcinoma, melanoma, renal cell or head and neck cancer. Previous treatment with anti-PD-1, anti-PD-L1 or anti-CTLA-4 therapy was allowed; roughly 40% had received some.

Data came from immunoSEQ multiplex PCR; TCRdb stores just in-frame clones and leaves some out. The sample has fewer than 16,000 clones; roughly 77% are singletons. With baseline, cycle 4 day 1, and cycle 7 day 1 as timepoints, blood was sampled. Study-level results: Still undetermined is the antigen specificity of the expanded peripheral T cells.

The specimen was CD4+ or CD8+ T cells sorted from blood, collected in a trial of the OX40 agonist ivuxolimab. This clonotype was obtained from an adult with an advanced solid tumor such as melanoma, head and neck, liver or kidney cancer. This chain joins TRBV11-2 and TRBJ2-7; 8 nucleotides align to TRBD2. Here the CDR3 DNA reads TGTGCCAGCAGCTGGCCTGGGGCGGGGGGCTACGAGCAGTACTTC. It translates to CASSWPGAGGYEQYF.